The rows below give T cell receptor beta chains drawn from one sample of a study of cytomegalovirus exposure and HLA in healthy donors. Produced via immunoSEQ multiplex PCR; TCRdb's table is partial and in-frame only. This sample carries about 190,000 clones, roughly four fifths of them seen once, and the ten largest clones take approximately 2.8%. Material: PBMCs. These receptors originate from a woman aged 30 to 39 in good health and CMV-seropositive. Both conserved end residues are part of each CDR3. A D gene is named only where the DNA matches it firmly. Clone size is stated in some rows and not others, as once, few, many or a class when expanded.

d_call: .
clone_size: .
v_call: TRBV7-8
j_call: TRBJ2-7
cdr3_nt: TGTGCCAGCAGCATCCGGACAGATCAAGGCTACGAGCAGTACTTC
cdr3_aa: CASSIRTDQGYEQYF

d_call: TRBD1
clone_size: .
v_call: TRBV10-3
j_call: TRBJ1-3
cdr3_nt: TGTGCCATCGGGACAGGGGGCAACACCATATATTTT
cdr3_aa: CAIGTGGNTIYF

d_call: .
clone_size: once
v_call: TRBV28
j_call: TRBJ2-7
cdr3_nt: TGTGCCAGCAGCACAGGAGATAACGCGGTCTACGAGCAGTACTTC
cdr3_aa: CASSTGDNAVYEQYF

d_call: .
clone_size: once
v_call: TRBV4-1
j_call: TRBJ2-5
cdr3_nt: TGCGCCAGCAGCCTGACCGGAGAAAGCGGAAAAGAGACCCAGTACTTC
cdr3_aa: CASSLTGESGKETQYF

d_call: TRBD2
clone_size: .
v_call: TRBV5-4
j_call: TRBJ2-1
cdr3_nt: TGTGCCAGCAGCTTGGTTAGCGGGAGGTCCAAGGGGTTCAATGAGCAGTTCTTC
cdr3_aa: CASSLVSGRSKGFNEQFF

d_call: TRBD1
clone_size: .
v_call: TRBV28
j_call: TRBJ2-7
cdr3_nt: TGTGCCAGCAGTTCTTCACGGACAGGGAGATACGAGCAGTACTTC
cdr3_aa: CASSSSRTGRYEQYF

d_call: .
clone_size: .
v_call: TRBV6-5
j_call: TRBJ1-2
cdr3_nt: TGTGCCAGCAGGTCGTCCGGGATGTTCTATGGCTACCCCTTC
cdr3_aa: CASRSSGMFYGYPF

d_call: TRBD1
clone_size: once
v_call: TRBV7-9
j_call: TRBJ2-5
cdr3_nt: TGTGCCACCAGGTGGGGCCGAACAGGGGGAGAGACCCAGTACTTC
cdr3_aa: CATRWGRTGGETQYF

d_call: .
clone_size: .
v_call: TRBV7-9
j_call: TRBJ1-2
cdr3_nt: TGTGCCAGCAGCTTGGAGGGGGGGATCGATGGCTACACCTTC
cdr3_aa: CASSLEGGIDGYTF

d_call: .
clone_size: few
v_call: TRBV27
j_call: TRBJ1-5
cdr3_nt: TGTGCCAGCAGTTCCCAGGGACTTGGCAATCAGCCCCAGCATTTT
cdr3_aa: CASSSQGLGNQPQHF

d_call: TRBD2
clone_size: few
v_call: TRBV5-1
j_call: TRBJ2-1
cdr3_nt: TGCGCCAGCAGCTTAGCGGGAGGGTATGGTGAGCAGTTCTTC
cdr3_aa: CASSLAGGYGEQFF

d_call: TRBD2
clone_size: .
v_call: TRBV19
j_call: TRBJ2-2
cdr3_nt: TGTGCCAGTAGTAGCCGACTAGCGGGAGGGGTCGGGGAGCTGTTTTTT
cdr3_aa: CASSSRLAGGVGELFF

d_call: .
clone_size: .
v_call: TRBV5-1
j_call: TRBJ2-2
cdr3_nt: TGCGCCAGCAGCGGCCTCACGGGGTCCAACACCGGGGAGCTGTTTTTT
cdr3_aa: CASSGLTGSNTGELFF

d_call: .
clone_size: .
v_call: TRBV2
j_call: TRBJ2-5
cdr3_nt: TGTGCCAGCAGTACGGGTACCCACTTC
cdr3_aa: CASSTGTHF

d_call: .
clone_size: .
v_call: TRBV5-1
j_call: TRBJ2-7
cdr3_nt: TGCGCCAGCAGCGGGCAGGTAACATCCTACGAGCAGTACTTC
cdr3_aa: CASSGQVTSYEQYF

d_call: TRBD1
clone_size: .
v_call: TRBV30
j_call: TRBJ2-2
cdr3_nt: TGTGCCTGGCCGGGACAGCAAAACTACACCGGGGAGCTGTTTTTT
cdr3_aa: CAWPGQQNYTGELFF

d_call: TRBD1
clone_size: .
v_call: TRBV2
j_call: TRBJ2-1
cdr3_nt: TGTGCCAGCAGTGAGACAGGGGCTAATGAGCAGTTCTTC
cdr3_aa: CASSETGANEQFF

d_call: .
clone_size: .
v_call: TRBV7-9
j_call: TRBJ1-1
cdr3_nt: TGTGCCACTGGCCGTCAGGGATCTGAGAACACTGAAGCTTTCTTT
cdr3_aa: CATGRQGSENTEAFF

d_call: .
clone_size: few
v_call: TRBV28
j_call: TRBJ1-1
cdr3_nt: TGTGCCAGCCATATTGGCGGACAGACGAACACTGAAGCTTTCTTT
cdr3_aa: CASHIGGQTNTEAFF

d_call: TRBD1
clone_size: .
v_call: TRBV5-4
j_call: TRBJ2-3
cdr3_nt: TGTGCCAGCAGCTTGCACGACAGGGACCGGACAGATACGCAGTATTTT
cdr3_aa: CASSLHDRDRTDTQYF

d_call: .
clone_size: .
v_call: TRBV19
j_call: TRBJ2-6
cdr3_nt: TGTGCCAGTAGTATATCAGGGACTGGGGCCAACGTCCTGACTTTC
cdr3_aa: CASSISGTGANVLTF

d_call: TRBD2
clone_size: few
v_call: TRBV4-1
j_call: TRBJ2-3
cdr3_nt: TGCGCCAGCAGCCAAGACATCGGGACTAGCGGGAGGGCGGGAGATACGCAGTATTTT
cdr3_aa: CASSQDIGTSGRAGDTQYF

d_call: TRBD2
clone_size: once
v_call: TRBV19
j_call: TRBJ2-2
cdr3_nt: TGTGCCGCCGGGAGCGGGAGACTTGGCGGGGAGCTGTTTTTT
cdr3_aa: CAAGSGRLGGELFF

d_call: .
clone_size: once
v_call: TRBV4-1
j_call: TRBJ2-1
cdr3_nt: TGCGCCAGCAGCACCCCTCTCAGGAATGAGCAGTTCTTC
cdr3_aa: CASSTPLRNEQFF

d_call: .
clone_size: .
v_call: TRBV12-5
j_call: TRBJ2-5
cdr3_nt: TGTGCTAGTGGTTTGTCCAGCGTGCCGGGGGAGCAGTACTTC
cdr3_aa: CASGLSSVPGEQYF

d_call: .
clone_size: .
v_call: TRBV28
j_call: TRBJ1-1
cdr3_nt: TGTGCCAGCAGTTTTCTGACTAACACTGAAGCTTTCTTT
cdr3_aa: CASSFLTNTEAFF

d_call: TRBD2
clone_size: .
v_call: TRBV9
j_call: TRBJ2-7
cdr3_nt: TGTGCCAGCAGCCCGACTAGCGTCATATACGAGCAGTACTTC
cdr3_aa: CASSPTSVIYEQYF

d_call: .
clone_size: .
v_call: TRBV14
j_call: TRBJ2-7
cdr3_nt: TGTGCCAGCAGCCAGATCCCGGGTTCGCAAAACTTC
cdr3_aa: CASSQIPGSQNF

d_call: TRBD1
clone_size: .
v_call: TRBV4-1
j_call: TRBJ2-5
cdr3_nt: TGCGCCAGCAGCGTGACAGGGGGCCCCAAGGGGACCCAGTACTTC
cdr3_aa: CASSVTGGPKGTQYF

d_call: TRBD1
clone_size: .
v_call: TRBV27
j_call: TRBJ2-7
cdr3_nt: TGTGCCAGCAGTTCCGGGACAGGGCTGTACGAGCAGTACTTC
cdr3_aa: CASSSGTGLYEQYF

d_call: .
clone_size: many
v_call: TRBV2
j_call: TRBJ2-1
cdr3_nt: TGTGCCAGCAGTGAATGGCAGGGGAATGAGCAGTTCTTC
cdr3_aa: CASSEWQGNEQFF

d_call: .
clone_size: few
v_call: TRBV18
j_call: TRBJ1-5
cdr3_nt: TGTGCCAGCTCAGTCGAGGGAGCTATTAGCAATCAGCCCCAGCATTTT
cdr3_aa: CASSVEGAISNQPQHF

d_call: TRBD2
clone_size: few
v_call: TRBV6-5
j_call: TRBJ2-3
cdr3_nt: TGTGCCAGCAGTTACCTAGCGGGGGTCACAGATACGCAGTATTTT
cdr3_aa: CASSYLAGVTDTQYF

d_call: TRBD1
clone_size: .
v_call: TRBV28
j_call: TRBJ2-5
cdr3_nt: TGTGCCAGCAGCCACAGGGGGCTGGAGACCCAGTACTTC
cdr3_aa: CASSHRGLETQYF

d_call: TRBD1
clone_size: .
v_call: TRBV13
j_call: TRBJ2-7
cdr3_nt: TGTGCCAGCAGCACAACAGGGGCCCTCAACTACGAGCAGTACTTC
cdr3_aa: CASSTTGALNYEQYF

d_call: TRBD2
clone_size: once
v_call: TRBV28
j_call: TRBJ2-2
cdr3_nt: TGTGCCAGCAGCCGCGGACGACTAGCGGGAGTCACCGGGGAGCTGTTTTTT
cdr3_aa: CASSRGRLAGVTGELFF

d_call: TRBD1
clone_size: .
v_call: TRBV28
j_call: TRBJ1-3
cdr3_nt: TGTGCCAGCAGTTTACCGCAGGGGGCGGGTGGAAACACCATATATTTT
cdr3_aa: CASSLPQGAGGNTIYF